The clone carrying this T cell receptor beta chain occurred a few times. During its preparation, the TCRbeta library received unique molecular identifiers. TCRdb reprocessed the PCR reads via MiXCR and lists one record per CDR3 protein. The data show hundreds of thousands of distinct CDR3 sequences, around 20% seen once. These data belong to a study of T-cell reconstitution after alpha-beta-depleted transplantation in children. CDR1 is SGHRS, CDR2 YFSETQ, per germline. With 2 bases clipped from V and 5 bases from J, the junction kept 15 bases outside the gene matches. There are 20 residues in the CDR3.

This rearrangement joins TRBV5-1 to TRBJ2-1, with TRBD2 matching 14 bases. The clonotype was recovered from a human donor who donated a stem cell graft to a child with acute lymphoblastic leukemia. Source: PBMCs from the stem cell graft donor, taken from the stem cell graft. CDR3 bases: TGCGCCAGCAGCTTTTCCCCGGTTCGGGGACTAGCGGGAGTTGACAATGAGCAGTTCTTC. Its protein is CASSFSPVRGLAGVDNEQFF.